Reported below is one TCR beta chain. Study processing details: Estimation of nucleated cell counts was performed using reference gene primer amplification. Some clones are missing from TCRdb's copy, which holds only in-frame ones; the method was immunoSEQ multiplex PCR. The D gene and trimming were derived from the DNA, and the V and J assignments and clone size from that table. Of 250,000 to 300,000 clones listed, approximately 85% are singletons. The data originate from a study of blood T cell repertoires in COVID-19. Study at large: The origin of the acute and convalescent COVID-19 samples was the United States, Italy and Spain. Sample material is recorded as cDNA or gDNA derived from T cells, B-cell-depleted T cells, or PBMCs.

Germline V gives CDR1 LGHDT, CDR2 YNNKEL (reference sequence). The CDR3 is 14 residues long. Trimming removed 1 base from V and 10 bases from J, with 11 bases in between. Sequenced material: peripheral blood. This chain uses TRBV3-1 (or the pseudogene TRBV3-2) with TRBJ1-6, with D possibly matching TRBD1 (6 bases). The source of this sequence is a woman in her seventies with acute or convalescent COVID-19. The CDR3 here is CASSQGQAGSPLHF. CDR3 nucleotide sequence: TGTGCCAGCAGCCAAGGACAGGCGGGCTCACCCCTCCACTTT.